These 26 T cell receptor beta chains came from one sample sequenced in a study of CD8 T cells in Susac syndrome. Reverse transcription of about 0.5 to 1 ug RNA used random hexamers. Using its own MiXCR run on the immunoSEQ multiplex PCR reads, TCRdb lists one record per CDR3 protein. The sample includes more than 200,000 distinct CDR3 sequences, 93% of them seen just once. The sample taken for sequencing was CD4+ T cells from PBMCs. The receptors were gathered from a human donor with multiple sclerosis.

The V call is TRBV19, the J call TRBJ2-1, with a tentative D call TRBD1 (6 bases). This CDR3 has 15 amino acids. Germline V lookup: CDR1 LNHDA, CDR2 SQIVND (reference sequence). The ends were cut back, 5 bases at V and 5 bases at J, with 16 bases in the middle. The DNA of the CDR3 is TGTGCCAGTAGTGCCCTTTTGGGGGCCAACAATGAGCAGTTCTTC. This translates into CASSALLGANNEQFF.

The DNA of the CDR3 is TGCAGTTCCACCCGGGCGGGGCCGGTCACAGATACGCAGTATTTT. It specifies CSSTRAGPVTDTQYF. This rearrangement joins TRBV20-1 to TRBJ2-3; D perhaps matches TRBD2 (6 bases). Trimming removed 8 bases at V and 2 bases at J, with 20 bases between. The CDR3 has 15 amino acids. Germline V lookup: CDR1 DFQATT, CDR2 SNEGSKA (reference sequence).

The chain joins TRBV2 to TRBJ2-2; D not resolved. This CDR3 contains 12 residues. In germline, CDR1 is SNHLY, CDR2 FYNNEI. Between the trimmed V and J ends, which lost 5 bases and 3 bases, there was a span of 4 bases. The CDR3 here is CASSWHTGELFF. CDR3 bases: TGTGCCAGCAGTTGGCACACCGGGGAGCTGTTTTTT.

V and J are TRBV2 and TRBJ2-3, with a possible D match to TRBD1 (6 bases). The CDR3 has 17 amino acids. Trimming left V 3 bases short and J 3 bases short, with 19 bases between. From germline, CDR1 is SNHLY and CDR2 FYNNEI. CDR3 loop: CASSDFPYRDSTDTQYF. In DNA, the CDR3 is TGTGCCAGCAGTGATTTTCCCTACAGGGATTCAACAGATACGCAGTATTTT.

V is TRBV27 and J is TRBJ2-3; 7 bases are shared with TRBD1. V shed 5 bases, J shed 3 bases, and the junction held 17 bases outside the gene matches. The CDR3 is 18 residues long. Germline V gives CDR1 MNHEY, CDR2 SMNVEV (reference sequence). CDR3 sequence: CASSPYPYRGVRTDTQYF. The CDR3 DNA reads TGTGCCAGCAGTCCCTATCCTTACAGGGGAGTACGTACAGATACGCAGTATTTT.

The V and J genes are TRBV5-1 and TRBJ2-1; TRBD2 matches at 13 bases. The germline V gene has CDR1 SGHRS and CDR2 YFSETQ. The CDR3 length is 15 residues. Losses at the gene ends were 4 bases for V and 9 bases for J; bases not matched to a gene: 7. CDR3 sequence reads: CASSRTSGSWVEQFF. The CDR3 nucleotides read TGCGCCAGCAGCCGGACTAGCGGGAGTTGGGTTGAGCAGTTCTTC.

Regarding this clonotype: The junction departs from the called germline gene at one end, perhaps through a read error. V gene TRBV2 combines with J gene TRBJ1-5; TRBD1 might be the D (5 bases). CDR1 SNHLY and CDR2 FYNNEI come from the germline V gene. CDR3 length equals 15 residues. This CDR3 reads CASREDKGDGGPQHF. The CDR3 coding sequence is TGTGCCAGCAGGGAAGACAAGGGCGATGGGGGTCCCCAGCATTTT.

V and J are TRBV7-2 and TRBJ2-5; 8 nucleotides match TRBD2. The length of the CDR3 is 15 residues. Germline assignment: CDR1 SGHTA and CDR2 FQGNSA. V lost 5 bases and J lost 2; bases outside the gene matches: 7. CDR3 DNA sequence: TGTGCCAGCAGCCGGAGCGGGAGTGTTCAAGAGACCCAGTACTTC. Protein: CASSRSGSVQETQYF.

V is TRBV19 and J is TRBJ2-1, with D possibly TRBD2 on 7 matching bases. The V gene lost 7 bases and the J gene lost 9 bases, with 19 bases spanning the gap. Germline CDR1 and CDR2: LNHDA and SQIVND (reference sequence). This CDR3 region has 14 residues. The CDR3 region has the DNA TGTGCCAGTATGGGGGGGGCTAGCGCTGGTGAGCAGTTCTTC. Translating gives CASMGGASAGEQFF.

The J gene is TRBJ1-1, the V gene TRBV13; TRBD1 is a possible D gene (5 bases). The CDR3 spans 15 residues. From germline, CDR1 is PRHDT and CDR2 FYEKMQ (reference sequence). V lost 2 bases and J lost 4, with 14 bases in between. CDR3 in DNA: TGTGCCAGCAGCTTATTATTGGAGGGGACCACTGAAGCTTTCTTT. Translation: CASSLLLEGTTEAFF.

This chain connects TRBV7-9 to TRBJ2-1; D unresolved. The V end was cut by 4 bases, the J end by 8 bases, with 9 bases between. Germline V gives CDR1 SEHNR, CDR2 FQNEAQ (reference sequence). The CDR3 is made up of 12 amino acids. Here the CDR3 reads CASSSLGYEQFF. DNA of the CDR3: TGTGCCAGCAGCTCATTAGGGTATGAGCAGTTCTTC.

This chain links TRBV3-1 with TRBJ1-2; D possibly corresponds to TRBD1 (5 bases). Trimming stripped 0 bases from V and 8 bases from J, with 10 bases between. The CDR3 is made up of 13 amino acids. In germline, CDR1 is LGHDT, CDR2 YNNKEL (reference sequence). The DNA for the CDR3 is TGTGCCAGCAGCCAAGAAAGGGGCCGGGGCTACACCTTC. This encodes CASSQERGRGYTF.

The V gene is TRBV18, the J gene TRBJ2-7; possible D gene TRBD2, 5 bases. Trimming shortened V by 4 bases and J by 7 bases, and 20 bases separated the two germline ends. This CDR3 region has 15 residues. Germline lookup yields CDR1 KGHSH and CDR2 LQKENI. CDR3 in amino acids: CASSRLEASTGEQYF. CDR3 in DNA: TGTGCCAGCTCACGACTGGAGGCTAGCACCGGAGAGCAGTACTTC.

This clonotype was detected once. The J gene is TRBJ2-5, the V gene TRBV28, with D perhaps matching TRBD1 (6 bases). V was cut by 8 bases and J by 6 bases, with 25 bases left in between. In germline, CDR1 is MDHEN, CDR2 SYDVKM. The CDR3 consists of 16 residues. The CDR3 here is CASGSLVAGERKTQYF. The DNA of the CDR3 is TGTGCCAGCGGCTCATTGGTGGCAGGGGAGAGGAAGACCCAGTACTTC.

The DNA for the CDR3 is TGTGCCAGCAGCCCCGACAGGCAAGCTAACTATGGCTACACCTTC. Protein: CASSPDRQANYGYTF. The rearrangement uses TRBV7-3 and TRBJ1-2, with a possible D match to TRBD1 (6 bases). V was cut by 5 bases and J by 0 bases, with 13 bases left in between. The CDR3 has 15 amino acids. The V gene's germline CDR1 is SGHTA and CDR2 FQGTGA.

This chain joins TRBV6-2 or TRBV6-3 and TRBJ2-1, with D tentatively TRBD2 (6 bases). CDR1 and CDR2 from the germline V gene are MNHEY and SVGEGT. V was shortened by 7 bases and J by 1 base, with 11 bases between the two germline ends. CDR3 length: 14 amino acids. CDR3 region: CASKVGGSYNEQFF. As DNA, the CDR3 is TGTGCCAGCAAGGTGGGGGGATCCTACAATGAGCAGTTCTTC.

This chain connects TRBV27 to TRBJ1-1; 8 bases agree with TRBD1. V was pared by 0 bases and J by 3 bases, with 3 bases of the junction left unmatched. CDR1 is MNHEY, CDR2 SMNVEV, per germline (reference sequence). The CDR3 sequence is 15 residues long. The CDR3 DNA reads TGTGCCAGCAGTTTATCGGACAGGGCGGACACTGAAGCTTTCTTT. Amino acids: CASSLSDRADTEAFF.

This rearrangement joins TRBV2 to TRBJ1-5; D is uncertain. CDR3 length equals 12 residues. Germline V gene lookup returns CDR1 SNHLY and CDR2 FYNNEI. V lost 6 bases and J lost 5, with 8 bases in between. CDR3 in DNA: TGTGCCAGCAGGGGGTCGGATCAGCCCCAGCATTTT. Translation gives CASRGSDQPQHF.

The chain links TRBV7-9 to TRBJ1-2, with D perhaps matching TRBD1 (6 bases). The CDR3 sequence is 14 residues long. V was shortened by 2 bases and J by 1 base, with 8 bases between the two germline ends. Per germline, CDR1 SEHNR and CDR2 FQNEAQ (reference sequence). CDR3 nucleotide sequence: TGTGCCAGCAGCTTAAGGGGGAATAACTATGGCTACACCTTC. This sequence encodes CASSLRGNNYGYTF.

The chain couples TRBV2 to TRBJ1-2, with no clear D. The germline V gene has CDR1 SNHLY and CDR2 FYNNEI. The length of the CDR3 is 14 residues. Trimming pared 1 base from V and 5 bases from J, leaving 11 bases between. For the CDR3, the DNA is TGTGCCAGCAGTGAAGAGTTCGGCCCATATGGCTACACCTTC. Its translation: CASSEEFGPYGYTF.

The chain is built from TRBV25-1 and TRBJ2-4; D call uncertain. CDR1 is MGHDK and CDR2 is SYGVNS in the germline V gene. Between the trimmed V and J ends, which lost 6 bases and 8 bases, there was a span of 11 bases. The CDR3 loop spans 12 amino acids. The CDR3 nucleotides are TGTGCCAGCAGGGCAGAGGTGGACATTCAGTACTTC. This codes for CASRAEVDIQYF.

The chain recombines TRBV5-1 with TRBJ2-7, with a possible D match to TRBD1 (6 bases). V was pared by 4 bases and J by 6 bases, with 17 bases between. The CDR3 loop spans 14 amino acids. CDR1 and CDR2 from the germline V gene are SGHRS and YFSETQ. This CDR3 reads CASSLEAGVGEQYV. The DNA for the CDR3 is TGCGCCAGCAGCCTTGAGGCAGGGGTAGGCGAGCAGTACGTC.

The chain carries TRBV9 and TRBJ2-5; 8 bases are a match to TRBD1. CDR1 SGDLS and CDR2 YYNGEE come from the germline V gene. Germline trimming cut 7 bases from V and 4 bases from J; bases unmatched to any gene: 9. The CDR3 contains 14 residues. The CDR3 bases are TGTGCCAGCGAAAGAGGACAGGGAAGAGAGACCCAGTACTTC. This translates into CASERGQGRETQYF. Using reference TRBV9 and TRBJ2-5 for the parts outside the CDR3, the full variable domain is DSGVTQTPKHLITATGQRVTLRCSPRSGDLSVYWYQQSLDQGLQFLIQYYNGEERAKGNILERFSAQQFPDLHSELNLSSLELGDSALYFCASERGQGRETQYFGPGTRLLVL.

V usage is TRBV27 and J usage is TRBJ1-5; D remains unclear. Trimming stripped 2 bases from V and 2 bases from J, with 10 bases between. CDR3 length equals 15 residues. Per the germline V gene, CDR1 is MNHEY and CDR2 is SMNVEV (reference sequence). Here the CDR3 reads CASSLGPGRNQPQHF. CDR3 DNA: TGTGCCAGCAGTTTAGGTCCCGGCCGCAATCAGCCCCAGCATTTT.

With respect to this clonotype: Compared with germline, one end of the junction differs, possibly owing to a read error. This chain links TRBV7-7 with TRBJ2-2, with D maybe TRBD1 (6 bases). The CDR3 extends over 14 amino acids. Germline V gene lookup returns CDR1 SSHAT and CDR2 FNYEAQ (reference sequence). CDR3 residues: CASSAGTYTGELFF. The DNA for the CDR3 is TGTGCTAGCAGCGCCGGGACATACACCGGGGAGCTGTTTTTT.

This clonotype was recorded only once. This chain uses TRBV7-9 with TRBJ1-2, with D possibly TRBD1 on 6 matching bases. The CDR3 consists of 14 residues. The germline CDR1 and CDR2 sequences are SEHNR and FQNEAQ (reference sequence). The V gene lost 5 bases and the J gene lost 2 bases, with 12 bases spanning the gap. The DNA of the CDR3 is TGTGCCAGCAGCCCCGACAGGACAAACTATGGCTACACCTTC. Protein: CASSPDRTNYGYTF.